The 27 T cell receptor beta chains reported below all come from one sample, sequenced in a study of persistence of HIV-infected CD4 T cells. Their recognized antigens are unknown. Overlapping HIV-1 Gag 15-mer peptides at 0.95 to 1 ug per peptide per mL were used. Sorted nonresponding memory CD4+ T cells were CD40L-negative, CD69-negative, CD45RO-high. The libraries were made with immunoSEQ version 4 in survey mode. Sequenced by immunoSEQ multiplex PCR; TCRdb stores in-frame clones only, minus some. The table has some 37,000 clones, 75% to 90% seen once. This specimen was cultured CD4+ T cells from PBMCs, taken from a patient who received antiretroviral therapy. The receptors derive from an adult with HIV. The donor label of this sample is uncertain.

This rearrangement joins TRBV24-1 to TRBJ2-5; tentatively, D is TRBD1 or TRBD2 (5 bases each). Trimming took off 3 bases at V and 3 bases at J, with 19 bases between the two ends. The CDR3 covers 17 residues. Per germline, CDR1 KGHDR and CDR2 SFDVKD. The CDR3 loop is CATSDPLSRLGEETQYF. The CDR3 coding sequence is TGTGCCACCAGTGATCCCCTTTCCCGTTTGGGGGAAGAGACCCAGTACTTC.

CDR3 sequence reads: CASSLQGAPPDTQYF. The CDR3 nucleotides read TGCGCCAGCAGCTTGCAGGGGGCGCCCCCAGATACGCAGTATTTT. The chain combines TRBV5-1 with TRBJ2-3; TRBD1 matches 8 bases. V trimming: 1 base; J trimming: 4 bases; junction bases outside the gene matches: 5. The CDR3 spans 15 residues. Germline loops: CDR1 SGHRS, CDR2 YFSETQ.

The table lists this clone with a few counts. The chain uses TRBV7-2 and TRBJ1-3, with unresolved D. V was clipped by 5 bases and J by 0 bases, with 8 bases between them. The CDR3 extends over 14 amino acids. Germline V lookup: CDR1 SGHTA, CDR2 FQGNSA. The CDR3 loop reads CASSPRVSGNTIYF. The CDR3 DNA is TGTGCCAGCAGCCCCCGGGTCTCTGGAAACACCATATATTTT.

The CDR3 reads CASSLGTGGVRSIQYF. Written as DNA, the CDR3 is TGTGCCAGCAGCTTGGGGACAGGGGGGGTCCGAAGCATTCAGTACTTC. The chain joins TRBV7-8 to TRBJ2-4; 11 bases fit TRBD1. Germline loops: CDR1 SGHVS, CDR2 FQNEAQ. The CDR3 spans 16 residues. J gave up 9 bases and V 3 bases, and 10 bases lay outside the gene matches. Looking up the rest from reference TRBV7-8 and TRBJ2-4 gives the full variable domain: GAGVSQSPRYKVAKRGQDVALRCDPISGHVSLFWYQQALGQGPEFLTYFQNEAQLDKSGLPSDRFFAERPEGSVSTLKIQRTQQEDSAVYLCASSLGTGGVRSIQYFGAGTRLSVL.

The chain uses TRBV4-2 and TRBJ1-1; D is ambiguous. Trimming pared 4 bases from V and 8 bases from J, leaving 20 bases between. The V gene's germline CDR1 is LGHNA and CDR2 YNFKEQ. CDR3 length: 15 amino acids. In DNA form, the CDR3 reads TGTGCCAGCAGCCTTAACAGACTAAACGTCGTCGAAGCTTTCTTT. This codes for CASSLNRLNVVEAFF.

This chain links TRBV5-1 with TRBJ2-1, with TRBD1 as a possible D gene (5 bases). V lost 4 bases and J lost 5, with 16 bases in between. Germline CDR1 and CDR2: SGHRS and YFSETQ. CDR3 length equals 15 residues. CDR3 in DNA: TGCGCCAGCAGCCCCATGACAGTTACCCACAATGAGCAGTTCTTC. Its protein is CASSPMTVTHNEQFF.

This clone was detected only once. V usage is TRBV4-2 and J usage is TRBJ2-2, with a tentative D call TRBD1 (7 bases). Trimming cost V 1 base and J 6 bases, with 18 bases left between them. The germline V gene encodes CDR1 LGHNA and CDR2 YNFKEQ. The CDR3 runs to 17 residues. CDR3 sequence (DNA): TGTGCCAGCAGCCAAGTTCGTCGCAGGGGGGAAGCCGGGGAGCTGTTTTTT. This translates into CASSQVRRRGEAGELFF.

This clone has just one count. The rearrangement joins TRBV19 to TRBJ1-5; no firm D call. V was shortened by 5 bases and J by 0 bases, with 8 bases between the two germline ends. This CDR3 spans 14 amino acids. The V gene's germline CDR1 is LNHDA and CDR2 SQIVND (reference sequence). CDR3 nucleotide sequence: TGTGCCAGTAGTTGGGCGGGTAGCAATCAGCCCCAGCATTTT. Amino acids: CASSWAGSNQPQHF.

This chain uses TRBV24-1 with TRBJ2-1; TRBD1 matches 7 bases. The trim removed 3 bases at V and 3 bases at J, leaving 4 bases unmatched. Germline V gene data show CDR1 as KGHDR and CDR2 as SFDVKD. There are 15 residues in the CDR3. The chain's CDR3 is CATSDRGQFYNEQFF. CDR3 DNA sequence: TGTGCCACCAGTGATCGGGGACAGTTCTACAATGAGCAGTTCTTC.

The rearrangement uses TRBV5-1 and TRBJ2-1; a weak D match, TRBD2 (6 bases). This CDR3 region has 16 residues. Trimming removed 4 bases from V and 9 bases from J, with 23 bases in between. Germline CDR1 reads SGHRS; CDR2 reads YFSETQ. For the CDR3, the DNA is TGCGCCAGCAGCGCCGATGCGGGACGAGGGCAAAGTGAGCAGTTCTTC. Translation gives CASSADAGRGQSEQFF.

The chain couples TRBV15 to TRBJ2-5; 7 bases match TRBD2. The CDR3 loop spans 15 amino acids. The V segment lost 0 bases and the J segment 5 bases; nucleotides outside the gene matches: 6. Germline V gene data show CDR1 as LNHNV and CDR2 as YYDKDF (reference sequence). Here the CDR3 reads CATSRDRTSGETQYF. The CDR3 nucleotides read TGTGCCACCAGCAGAGATAGGACTAGTGGGGAGACCCAGTACTTC.

The J gene is TRBJ1-2, the V gene TRBV6-5; 8 bases fit TRBD1. The CDR3 length is 14 residues. Germline values: CDR1 MNHEY, CDR2 SVGAGI. V lost 6 bases and J lost 3; bases outside the gene matches: 6. CDR3 sequence (DNA): TGTGCCAGCAGGAGCAGGGGGCGGGACTATGGCTACACCTTC. It specifies CASRSRGRDYGYTF.

J is TRBJ2-6 and V is TRBV14; no definite D call. The CDR3 length is 16 residues. The V gene's germline CDR1 is SGHDN and CDR2 FVKESK. The V end was cut by 6 bases, the J end by 4 bases, with 16 bases between. The CDR3 loop is CASSRTRASGANVLTF. The DNA for the CDR3 is TGTGCCAGCAGTCGGACCCGGGCATCAGGGGCCAACGTCCTGACTTTC.

The chain joins TRBV30 to TRBJ1-5; D call uncertain. The CDR3 runs 13 residues. V lost 3 bases to trimming and J lost 2 bases, with 8 bases between them. The germline V gene has CDR1 GTSNPN and CDR2 SVGIG (reference sequence). In nucleotides, the CDR3 is TGTGCCTGGAGCCCTGACGGCAATCAGCCCCAGCATTTT. It codes for CAWSPDGNQPQHF.

The V gene is TRBV5-1, the J gene TRBJ1-1; D not certain. Germline V gene data show CDR1 as SGHRS and CDR2 as YFSETQ. V dropped 0 bases and J dropped 0 bases, with 6 bases sitting between them. The CDR3 contains 14 residues. CDR3 DNA sequence: TGCGCCAGCAGCTTGGATGGTATGAACACTGAAGCTTTCTTT. This encodes CASSLDGMNTEAFF.

The chain links TRBV2 to TRBJ2-7; D is possibly TRBD2 (5 bases). Germline lookup yields CDR1 SNHLY and CDR2 FYNNEI. The CDR3 runs 12 residues. Trimming left V 7 bases short and J 4 bases short, with 11 bases between. The CDR3 sequence is CASTEGGYEQYF. The DNA of the CDR3 is TGTGCCAGCACCGAAGGAGGTTACGAGCAGTACTTC.

The rearrangement joins TRBV7-9 to TRBJ1-4, with 7 bases lining up with TRBD1. The CDR3 contains 15 residues. V shed 3 bases and J 5 bases; nucleotides not matched to a gene: 6. Germline assignment: CDR1 SEHNR and CDR2 FQNEAQ (reference sequence). The CDR3 DNA follows: TGTGCCAGCAGCTTCCTGGGACAGCCCAATGAAAAACTGTTTTTT. Translated: CASSFLGQPNEKLFF.

This rearrangement joins TRBV6-5 to TRBJ2-7; D not certain. V dropped 9 bases and J dropped 3 bases, with 9 bases sitting between them. CDR3 length: 11 amino acids. CDR1 and CDR2 from the germline V gene are MNHEY and SVGAGI. CDR3 DNA sequence: TGTGCCAGTCAGGAGAGCTACGAGCAGTACGTC. As protein: CASQESYEQYV.

The chain employs TRBV12-3 or TRBV12-4 and TRBJ2-3; weak D call: TRBD1 (7 bases). V lost 11 bases, J lost 4 bases, and 13 bases lay in between. The CDR3 loop spans 12 amino acids. This chain's CDR3 is CAVTRGADTQYF. The CDR3 nucleotides read TGTGCCGTCACCAGGGGGGCAGATACGCAGTATTTT.

This clone was counted once. V gene TRBV6-5 combines with J gene TRBJ1-4; D is unresolved. Germline values: CDR1 MNHEY, CDR2 SVGAGI. V lost 5 bases to trimming and J lost 1 base, with 8 bases between them. CDR3 length: 14 amino acids. CDR3 nucleotide sequence: TGTGCCAGCAGTCCCACGCTAACTAATGAAAAACTGTTTTTT. This sequence encodes CASSPTLTNEKLFF.

The chain links TRBV20-1 to TRBJ2-1; 9 nucleotides align to TRBD2. The V segment lost 3 bases and the J segment 2 bases; nucleotides outside the gene matches: 8. CDR3 size: 16 residues. Germline V gene data show CDR1 as DFQATT and CDR2 as SNEGSKA (reference sequence). The CDR3 loop reads CSASSSAGGPYNEQFF. CDR3 nucleotides: TGCAGTGCTAGTTCTTCCGCGGGGGGGCCCTACAATGAGCAGTTCTTC.

The J gene is TRBJ1-1, the V gene TRBV29-1, with TRBD1 as a possible D gene (6 bases). V was trimmed by 4 bases and J by 2 bases, leaving 11 bases between them. The CDR3 extends over 13 amino acids. Germline V lookup: CDR1 SQVTM, CDR2 ANQGSEA. The CDR3 bases are TGCAGCGTTGGACAGGAGATTAACACTGAAGCTTTCTTT. Protein product: CSVGQEINTEAFF.

The chain has TRBV27 and TRBJ2-3; the match to TRBD2 covers 8 bases. Unmatched junction bases numbered 9, after V lost 3 bases and J lost 1 base. Germline V lookup: CDR1 MNHEY, CDR2 SMNVEV (reference sequence). The CDR3 is made up of 17 amino acids. CDR3 nucleotides: TGTGCCAGCAGTTTGTATCCAGCGGGGGTAGGCACAGATACGCAGTATTTT. Residues: CASSLYPAGVGTDTQYF.

Here the CDR3 reads CATSASRGNTEAFF. As DNA, the CDR3 is TGTGCCACCAGTGCCTCCCGGGGGAACACTGAAGCTTTCTTT. The J gene is TRBJ1-1, the V gene TRBV24-1, with D uncertain. Germline V lookup: CDR1 KGHDR, CDR2 SFDVKD. The CDR3 extends over 14 amino acids. Deletions cut 5 bases from V and 1 base from J, with 10 bases between.

This sequence joins TRBV10-3 and TRBJ2-3; 12 positions agree with TRBD2. Germline-derived CDR1 and CDR2 are ENHRY and SYGVKD. CDR3 length: 13 amino acids. The V gene end was trimmed by 11 bases and the J gene end by 3 bases; junction bases not matched to a gene: 3. In DNA, the CDR3 is TGTGCCTCCCTAGCGGGGGGGACAGATACGCAGTATTTT. This translates into CASLAGGTDTQYF.

The chain combines TRBV19 with TRBJ1-1, with no clear D. Looked up from germline, CDR1 is LNHDA and CDR2 is SQIVND (reference sequence). There are 13 residues in the CDR3. V was trimmed by 7 bases and J by 0 bases, leaving 9 bases between them. CDR3 region: CASKNSLNTEAFF. The CDR3, as DNA: TGTGCCAGTAAAAACAGCTTGAACACTGAAGCTTTCTTT.

The rearrangement uses TRBV6-1 and TRBJ1-1; the match to TRBD1 covers 11 bases. This CDR3 is 15 amino acids long. The J segment lost 5 bases and the V segment lost 5 bases, leaving 7 bases of the junction unmatched. Germline loops: CDR1 MNHNS, CDR2 SASEGT. The CDR3 bases are TGTGCCAGCAGTTCTCCGGGACAGGGGGTTACTGAAGCTTTCTTT. Translating it yields CASSSPGQGVTEAFF.